A selection of T cell receptor beta chains follows, all from one sample in a study of shared clonotypes between healthy human individuals. Clones were read by immunoSEQ multiplex PCR, and TCRdb kept only the in-frame ones, dropping some. The table records some 360,000 clones, roughly 80% of them present only once. The specimen sequenced was memory CD4+ T cells sorted from blood. These receptors all stem from a man aged 30 to 39 in good health. Both conserved end residues are part of each CDR3. Each record gives: CDR3 protein, CDR3 DNA, clone size, J gene, V gene, D gene. The D gene is left open where the match is weak. Clone size is given for some rows only: seen once, a few or many times, or a class if the clone is expanded.

CDR3 protein: CASSLAPGASGTDTQYF
CDR3 DNA: TGCGCCAGCAGCTTGGCCCCGGGGGCGAGTGGCACAGATACGCAGTATTTT
clone size: .
J gene: TRBJ2-3
V gene: TRBV5-1
D gene: .

CDR3 protein: CASSPGTIHGELFF
CDR3 DNA: TGTGCCAGCAGCCCGGGGACTATACACGGGGAGCTGTTTTTT
clone size: .
J gene: TRBJ2-2
V gene: TRBV11-3
D gene: TRBD2

CDR3 protein: CASSLTTTGLAYEQFF
CDR3 DNA: TGTGCCAGCAGCCTGACCACCACCGGCCTAGCCTATGAGCAGTTCTTC
clone size: once
J gene: TRBJ2-1
V gene: TRBV9
D gene: .

CDR3 protein: CASRVGGVDGYTF
CDR3 DNA: TGTGCCAGCAGGGTGGGGGGCGTCGATGGCTACACCTTC
clone size: .
J gene: TRBJ1-2
V gene: TRBV6-1
D gene: .

CDR3 protein: CASSHFVDRETQYF
CDR3 DNA: TGTGCCAGCAGCCACTTTGTTGACCGAGAGACCCAGTACTTC
clone size: .
J gene: TRBJ2-5
V gene: TRBV14
D gene: .

CDR3 protein: CASSDDRHKNTEAFF
CDR3 DNA: TGTGCCAGCAGTGATGATCGCCACAAAAACACTGAAGCTTTCTTT
clone size: .
J gene: TRBJ1-1
V gene: TRBV25-1
D gene: .

CDR3 protein: CASSPGGTSAYNEQFF
CDR3 DNA: TGTGCCAGCTCGCCGGGAGGGACTAGCGCATACAATGAGCAGTTCTTC
clone size: .
J gene: TRBJ2-1
V gene: TRBV18
D gene: TRBD2

CDR3 protein: CASSQGRGNSPLHF
CDR3 DNA: TGTGCCAGCAGCCAAGGAAGGGGAAATTCACCCCTCCACTTT
clone size: .
J gene: TRBJ1-6
V gene: TRBV13
D gene: .

CDR3 protein: CSVEGDGPSTDTQYF
CDR3 DNA: TGCAGCGTTGAAGGGGACGGACCTAGCACAGATACGCAGTATTTT
clone size: .
J gene: TRBJ2-3
V gene: TRBV29-1
D gene: .

CDR3 protein: CASSPSGRMLYGYTF
CDR3 DNA: TGTGCCAGCAGTCCGAGTGGGAGGATGCTCTATGGCTACACCTTC
clone size: once
J gene: TRBJ1-2
V gene: TRBV27
D gene: .

CDR3 protein: CASSRGQKTNEKLFF
CDR3 DNA: TGTGCCAGCAGCCGTGGGCAAAAAACTAATGAAAAACTGTTTTTT
clone size: .
J gene: TRBJ1-4
V gene: TRBV5-6
D gene: .

CDR3 protein: CASSLGYTEAFF
CDR3 DNA: TGTGCCAGCAGTTTGGGGTACACTGAAGCTTTCTTT
clone size: .
J gene: TRBJ1-1
V gene: TRBV28
D gene: .

CDR3 protein: CASSDKGTSGSRRAYNEQFF
CDR3 DNA: TGTGCCAGCAGTGACAAAGGGACTAGCGGGAGTAGGCGCGCCTACAATGAGCAGTTCTTC
clone size: few
J gene: TRBJ2-1
V gene: TRBV6-4
D gene: TRBD2

CDR3 protein: CASSPRQGWNEKLFF
CDR3 DNA: TGTGCCAGCAGCCCCCGACAGGGGTGGAATGAAAAACTGTTTTTT
clone size: once
J gene: TRBJ1-4
V gene: TRBV14
D gene: TRBD1

CDR3 protein: CASSQEREREQYF
CDR3 DNA: TGTGCCAGCAGCCAAGAGAGGGAACGCGAGCAGTACTTC
clone size: .
J gene: TRBJ2-7
V gene: TRBV4-2
D gene: .

CDR3 protein: CASSLGPANGQFF
CDR3 DNA: TGTGCCAGCAGCTTGGGACCAGCAAATGGGCAGTTCTTC
clone size: .
J gene: TRBJ2-1
V gene: TRBV11-2
D gene: .

CDR3 protein: CASSRSGRAAGELFF
CDR3 DNA: TGTGCCAGCAGCCGGAGCGGGAGGGCCGCCGGGGAGCTGTTTTTT
clone size: .
J gene: TRBJ2-2
V gene: TRBV11-2
D gene: TRBD2

CDR3 protein: CASSLGQGFTGELFF
CDR3 DNA: TGTGCCAGCAGTTTGGGACAGGGGTTTACCGGGGAGCTGTTTTTT
clone size: .
J gene: TRBJ2-2
V gene: TRBV27
D gene: TRBD1

CDR3 protein: CASSLIGRGQRDTQYF
CDR3 DNA: TGTGCCAGCAGCTTAATCGGGCGGGGCCAACGAGATACGCAGTATTTT
clone size: .
J gene: TRBJ2-3
V gene: TRBV7-3
D gene: .

CDR3 protein: CASYGQGRERTDTQYF
CDR3 DNA: TGTGCCAGCTACGGACAGGGGCGGGAGAGAACAGATACGCAGTATTTT
clone size: .
J gene: TRBJ2-3
V gene: TRBV13
D gene: TRBD1

CDR3 protein: CASSFTGVTDTQYF
CDR3 DNA: TGTGCCAGCAGCTTCACGGGAGTGACAGATACGCAGTATTTT
clone size: .
J gene: TRBJ2-3
V gene: TRBV5-4
D gene: .

CDR3 protein: CASSFYTGTINYGYTF
CDR3 DNA: TGTGCCAGCAGTTTCTACACCGGAACCATTAACTATGGCTACACCTTC
clone size: .
J gene: TRBJ1-2
V gene: TRBV28
D gene: .

CDR3 protein: CASSTYKGTGELFF
CDR3 DNA: TGTGCCAGTAGTACCTACAAAGGGACCGGGGAGCTGTTTTTT
clone size: few
J gene: TRBJ2-2
V gene: TRBV19
D gene: .

CDR3 protein: CAISDQGQGSGNEQFF
CDR3 DNA: TGTGCCATCAGTGACCAGGGACAGGGATCGGGCAATGAGCAGTTCTTC
clone size: once
J gene: TRBJ2-1
V gene: TRBV10-3
D gene: TRBD1

CDR3 protein: CASSAQTTENLRYGYTF
CDR3 DNA: TGTGCCAGCAGTGCCCAAACAACAGAAAATCTACGCTATGGCTACACCTTC
clone size: .
J gene: TRBJ1-2
V gene: TRBV2
D gene: .

CDR3 protein: CASSQGAGSYEQYF
CDR3 DNA: TGCGCCAGCAGCCAAGGGGCGGGATCCTACGAGCAGTACTTC
clone size: .
J gene: TRBJ2-7
V gene: TRBV4-1
D gene: .